The 27 T cell receptor beta chains reported below all come from one sample, sequenced in a study of Graves' ophthalmopathy and Graves' hyperthyroidism. Investigators amplified TCR beta CDR3 regions from RNA transcripts. HTBI primers primed a first-round RT-PCR, and a second-round multiplex PCR followed. A single record per CDR3 protein comes from TCRdb applying MiXCR to the multiplex PCR reads. The table has about 590,000 distinct CDR3 sequences, 39% seen once. Material for sequencing was peripheral blood or thyroid tissue (not recorded which). The receptors were gathered from an adult man with Graves' hyperthyroidism.

The chain employs TRBV15 and TRBJ2-7; D possibly uses TRBD1 or TRBD2 (5 bases each). Germline-derived CDR1 and CDR2 are LNHNV and YYDKDF (reference sequence). The CDR3 has 15 amino acids. The V end lost 6 bases, the J end lost 5 bases, and 20 bases lay between the germline ends. This chain's CDR3 is CATSRTVHRSHEQYF. CDR3 nucleotide sequence: TGTGCCACCAGTAGGACTGTCCACAGGTCACACGAGCAGTACTTC.

Many counts were recorded for this clonotype. The genes are TRBV20-1 and TRBJ2-6, with D perhaps matching TRBD1 or TRBD2 (5 bases each). This CDR3 is 16 amino acids long. Germline V gene lookup returns CDR1 DFQATT and CDR2 SNEGSKA (reference sequence). Trimming pared 6 bases from V and 1 base from J, leaving 16 bases between. The CDR3 DNA reads TGCAGTGCCCCACCGAGGGGAAGTTCTGGGGCCAACGTCCTGACTTTC. This translates into CSAPPRGSSGANVLTF.

Many counts were recorded for this clonotype. The chain has TRBV4-1 and TRBJ1-1, with D unresolved. The V end was cut by 3 bases, the J end by 4 bases, with 9 bases between. Germline CDR1 MGHRA, CDR2 YSYEKL. The CDR3 totals 13 residues. The CDR3 region is CASSHQPFTEAFF. The CDR3 DNA follows: TGCGCCAGCAGCCACCAACCATTCACTGAAGCTTTCTTT.

This clonotype occurred a few times. This sequence joins TRBV19 and TRBJ1-2; possible D gene TRBD1, 5 bases. V was pared by 7 bases and J by 6 bases, with 18 bases between. This CDR3 contains 14 residues. Germline V gene data show CDR1 as LNHDA and CDR2 as SQIVND (reference sequence). The CDR3 DNA reads TGTGCCAGTACCCCTGACAGCCCTTGGGATGGCTACACCTTC. It is translated as CASTPDSPWDGYTF.

With regard to this clonotype: Because it lacks the conserved phenylalanine or tryptophan at the end, this CDR3 is likely a read error. The genes are TRBV12-3 or TRBV12-4 and TRBJ2-2, with D unclear. V was trimmed by 5 bases and J by 3 bases, leaving 4 bases between them. CDR3 length: 12 residues. The CDR3 coding sequence is TGTGCCAGCAGTCTGCACACCGGGGAGCTGTTTTTG. Protein product: CASSLHTGELFL.

This clonotype was counted only a few times. CDR3 DNA: TGTGCCAGCAGCCCGGCGGCAGGGAATCAGCCCCAGCATTTT. It codes for CASSPAAGNQPQHF. V is TRBV6-9 and J is TRBJ1-5; D perhaps matches TRBD1 (5 bases). V shed 6 bases and J shed 4 bases, with 13 bases lying between them. The CDR3 sequence is 14 residues long. Germline CDR1 reads MNHGY; CDR2 reads SVAAGI.

This clonotype was found many times. The CDR3 DNA reads TGTGCCAGCAGCTTACGCGCGGAGTCCTACGAGCAGTACTTC. This encodes CASSLRAESYEQYF. This sequence joins TRBV13 and TRBJ2-7; D unresolved. The CDR3 consists of 14 residues. In germline, CDR1 is PRHDT, CDR2 FYEKMQ (reference sequence). Deletions cut 2 bases from V and 1 base from J, with 9 bases between.

This sequence joins TRBV25-1 and TRBJ2-5; 9 bases agree with TRBD1. This CDR3 has 15 residues. Trimming cost V 1 base and J 5 bases; bases outside gene matches: 5. CDR1 is MGHDK, CDR2 SYGVNS, per germline. CDR3 DNA: TGTGCCAGCAGTGAATTGGGACAGGGTTCTGAGACCCAGTACTTC. Amino acids: CASSELGQGSETQYF. Complete variable domain (other parts from reference TRBV25-1 and TRBJ2-5): EADIYQTPRYLVIGTGKKITLECSQTMGHDKMYWYQQDPGMELHLIHYSYGVNSTEKGDLSSESTVSRIRTEHFPLTLESARPSHTSQYLCASSELGQGSETQYFGPGTRLLVL.

The V and J genes are TRBV20-1 and TRBJ2-5, with D possibly being TRBD1 (6 bases). V dropped 1 base and J dropped 9 bases, with 18 bases sitting between them. CDR3 length equals 14 residues. The germline V gene has CDR1 DFQATT and CDR2 SNEGSKA (reference sequence). The CDR3 reads CSARADSSNQPQYF. The CDR3 DNA sequence: TGCAGTGCTAGAGCGGACAGCAGCAATCAGCCCCAGTACTTC.

The chain carries TRBV11-2 and TRBJ2-7; 8 positions agree with TRBD1. Germline V lookup: CDR1 SGHAT, CDR2 FQNNGV. The V segment lost 4 bases and the J segment 0 bases; nucleotides outside the gene matches: 8. The CDR3 covers 16 residues. CDR3 nucleotides: TGTGCCAGCAGCTCTCGACAGGGGAGAGCCTCCTACGAGCAGTACTTC. This codes for CASSSRQGRASYEQYF.

The sample holds many counts of this clonotype. The chain is built from TRBV5-1 and TRBJ1-6; a possible D gene is TRBD1 (6 bases). The V end was cut by 3 bases, the J end by 8 bases, with 15 bases between. The CDR3 loop spans 15 amino acids. Germline CDR1 SGHRS, CDR2 YFSETQ. The CDR3 reads CASSSQGGTDSPLHF. DNA for the CDR3: TGCGCCAGCAGCTCCCAAGGGGGTACGGATTCACCCCTCCACTTT.

A few counts support this clonotype. The chain is built from TRBV12-3 or TRBV12-4 and TRBJ2-2; 8 bases align to TRBD2. The CDR3 covers 18 residues. J was trimmed by 4 bases and V by 4 bases; bases with no gene match: 14. The CDR3 bases are TGTGCCAGCAGTTCCCTAGGACCCAGCGGGAGCCCCACCGGGGAGCTGTTTTTT. It is translated as CASSSLGPSGSPTGELFF.

This clonotype was recorded once. The V and J genes are TRBV9 and TRBJ1-5; 9 bases align to TRBD1. V lost 6 bases, J lost 4 bases, and 5 bases stayed unmatched. The length of the CDR3 is 14 residues. Germline values: CDR1 SGDLS, CDR2 YYNGEE. The CDR3 is CASTPGTGNQPQHF. CDR3 nucleotide sequence: TGTGCCAGCACCCCGGGGACAGGGAATCAGCCCCAGCATTTT.

In its sample, this clonotype was seen many times. The rearrangement uses TRBV5-1 and TRBJ1-1, with TRBD1 identical over 11 bases. The germline gives CDR1 SGHRS, CDR2 YFSETQ. With 3 bases clipped from V and 1 base from J, the junction kept 5 bases outside the gene matches. The CDR3 loop spans 16 amino acids. The CDR3, as DNA: TGCGCCAGCAGCTACGGGACAGGGGGACCGAACACTGAAGCTTTCTTT. Residues: CASSYGTGGPNTEAFF.

This clonotype was recorded once. The CDR3, as DNA: TGTGCCAGCAGCTATCCGGGAGTAGAGGAGACCCAGTACTTC. It encodes CASSYPGVEETQYF. The rearrangement uses TRBV7-9 and TRBJ2-5; a weak D match, TRBD2 (6 bases). From germline, CDR1 is SEHNR and CDR2 FQNEAQ (reference sequence). V dropped 4 bases and J dropped 5 bases, with 14 bases sitting between them. The CDR3 is made up of 14 amino acids.

This clonotype came up many times. The chain carries TRBV5-8 and TRBJ1-1, with D possibly being TRBD1 (5 bases). The CDR3 sequence is 13 residues long. The germline CDR1 and CDR2 sequences are SGHTS and YDEGEE. Between the trimmed V and J ends, which lost 2 bases and 1 base, there was a span of 6 bases. CDR3 loop: CASSLGANTEAFF. CDR3 nucleotides: TGTGCCAGCAGCTTAGGGGCGAACACTGAAGCTTTCTTT. Full variable domain (missing parts from reference TRBV5-8 and TRBJ1-1): EAGVTQSPTHLIKTRGQQATLRCSPISGHTSVYWYQQALGLGLQFLLWYDEGEERNRGNFPPRFSGRQFPNYSSELNVNALELEDSALYLCASSLGANTEAFFGQGTRLTVV.

The rearrangement links TRBV20-1 to TRBJ2-7, with 11 bases matching TRBD2. CDR3 length: 16 amino acids. The junction had 14 bases not matched to a gene; V was cut back by 3 bases and J by 7 bases. Germline V gives CDR1 DFQATT, CDR2 SNEGSKA (reference sequence). Written as DNA, the CDR3 is TGCAGTGCTAGCCTGCTAACTAGCGGGGGAGTCTATGAGCAGTACTTC. It specifies CSASLLTSGGVYEQYF.

The genes are TRBV5-1 and TRBJ2-7; TRBD2 matches 9 bases. The V gene end was trimmed by 5 bases and the J gene end by 1 base; junction bases not matched to a gene: 4. The CDR3 totals 14 residues. Per the germline V gene, CDR1 is SGHRS and CDR2 is YFSETQ. CDR3 protein: CASRGAGGSYEQYF. CDR3 in DNA: TGCGCCAGCAGAGGAGCGGGAGGTTCCTACGAGCAGTACTTC.

This clonotype was picked up many times. V is TRBV10-3 and J is TRBJ2-7; 7 nucleotides match TRBD1. The germline V gene encodes CDR1 ENHRY and CDR2 SYGVKD. The CDR3 is 14 amino acids. V shed 6 bases and J 2 bases; nucleotides not matched to a gene: 7. The CDR3 reads CAIRYRDSAYEQYF. CDR3 nucleotides: TGTGCCATCAGATACCGGGACAGTGCCTACGAGCAGTACTTC.

This clonotype appeared once. This sequence joins TRBV7-9 and TRBJ1-1; D possibly corresponds to TRBD1 (5 bases). Germline lookup yields CDR1 SEHNR and CDR2 FQNEAQ (reference sequence). Trimming took off 2 bases at V and 1 base at J, with 11 bases between the two ends. The CDR3 is 15 residues long. CDR3 loop: CASSLREQGNTEAFF. The CDR3 DNA follows: TGTGCCAGCAGCTTAAGGGAGCAGGGGAACACTGAAGCTTTCTTT.

This clonotype was counted at least ten times. The V call is TRBV20-1, the J call TRBJ2-5; tentative D call: TRBD2 (7 bases). Trimming took 6 bases from V and 4 from J, leaving 15 bases between them. Germline loops: CDR1 DFQATT, CDR2 SNEGSKA (reference sequence). This CDR3 comprises 13 residues. The DNA for the CDR3 is TGCAGTGCGAGGGGGAGGGCAGGAGAGACCCAGTACTTC. It codes for CSARGRAGETQYF.

This clonotype was seen many times. The chain employs TRBV20-1 and TRBJ1-1, with a tentative D call TRBD1 (5 bases). Deletions cut 0 bases from V and 6 bases from J, with 17 bases between. The length of the CDR3 is 15 residues. CDR1 DFQATT and CDR2 SNEGSKA come from the germline V gene (reference sequence). In nucleotides, the CDR3 is TGCAGTGCTAGAGATACTGGGGCAGGGATTGCTGAAGCTTTCTTT. It translates to CSARDTGAGIAEAFF.

This clonotype appeared a few times. The V and J genes are TRBV6-9 and TRBJ1-2, with a weak D call TRBD1 (5 bases). The CDR3 is 14 amino acids. Trimming removed 5 bases at V and 8 bases at J, with 18 bases between. Germline V CDR1 and CDR2: MNHGY, SVAAGI. The CDR3 here is CASSEPFPGKGYTF. The CDR3 DNA reads TGTGCCAGCAGTGAACCGTTTCCAGGGAAGGGCTACACCTTC.

The chain recombines TRBV5-1 with TRBJ1-5; 11 bases line up with TRBD1. Germline CDR1 SGHRS, CDR2 YFSETQ. The J segment lost 5 bases and the V segment lost 4 bases, leaving 5 bases of the junction unmatched. CDR3 length: 15 amino acids. The CDR3, as DNA: TGCGCCAGCAGCCCTGGGACAGGGGGGTATCAGCCCCAGCATTTT. Its protein is CASSPGTGGYQPQHF.

This clonotype was found a few times. The rearrangement joins TRBV6-1 to TRBJ1-3; a weak D match, TRBD1 (5 bases). There are 16 residues in the CDR3. Germline CDR1 MNHNS, CDR2 SASEGT. V was clipped by 6 bases and J by 3 bases, with 18 bases between them. The CDR3 reads CASRTHDRRLGNTIYF. CDR3 DNA: TGTGCCAGCAGGACCCATGACAGACGGCTTGGAAACACCATATATTTT.

This clonotype was seen more than once but under ten times. The chain uses TRBV2 and TRBJ2-4; D might be TRBD2 (5 bases). The CDR3 loop spans 13 amino acids. With 8 bases removed from V and 6 bases from J, the gap between germline ends came to 14 bases. Germline CDR1 reads SNHLY; CDR2 reads FYNNEI. The CDR3 sequence is CASGGRQRNIQYF. The CDR3 DNA follows: TGTGCCAGCGGAGGTCGCCAGCGAAACATTCAGTACTTC.

This clonotype appeared many times. The CDR3 reads CSARDDRGGTEAFF. The CDR3 nucleotides read TGCAGTGCTAGAGACGACAGGGGCGGCACTGAAGCTTTCTTT. The chain couples TRBV20-1 to TRBJ1-1, with 8 bases fitting TRBD1. Germline values: CDR1 DFQATT, CDR2 SNEGSKA (reference sequence). V lost 0 bases, J lost 4 bases, and 4 bases stayed unmatched. The CDR3 covers 14 residues.